The clone carrying this T cell receptor beta chain showed up many times. No antigen is known for it. The data were obtained in a study of blood T cells in healthy people across ages. The second PCR ran roughly 6 to 11 cycles with a sample-barcoded 5' primer and J-beta primers. TCRdb processed the 5' RACE reads anew with MiXCR; each CDR3 protein has one entry. Altogether around 1,500,000 distinct CDR3 sequences are present, about 30% being singletons, with the ten largest covering more than 6%. Overall study findings and caveats: No one knew whether donors had CMV, which possibly confounded expanded clonotype changes. Fewer expanded clones and more diversity marked long-lived versus aged donors. Getting older went along with TCR beta diversity per million T cells dropping roughly linearly.

V was pared by 6 bases and J by 6 bases, with 10 bases of the junction left unmatched. This CDR3 contains 14 residues. Germline CDR1 is SQVTM and CDR2 is ANQGSEA. The sample was blood. The chain has TRBV29-1 and TRBJ2-7, with TRBD1 identical over 11 bases. This TCR derives from a woman younger than 45 in good health. CDR3 sequence: CSVNSGTGGAEQYF. CDR3 DNA sequence: TGCAGCGTAAATTCCGGGACAGGGGGAGCCGAGCAGTACTTC.